A single sample gave rise to the 6 T cell receptor beta chains below, sequenced in a study of T cells in Graves' hyperthyroidism and ophthalmopathy. Researchers amplified the TCR beta CDR3 regions from RNA transcripts. Initially, a first-round RT-PCR of the TCR CDR3 employed the HTBI primer set. Each CDR3 protein is one row after TCRdb ran MiXCR on the multiplex PCR reads. The table has around 610,000 distinct CDR3 sequences, under 15% seen once. Sample: blood. Receptor source: a woman aged 40 to 50 with Graves' ophthalmopathy.

The chain links TRBV12-3 or TRBV12-4 to TRBJ2-7, with D maybe TRBD2 (6 bases). The V end was cut by 1 base, the J end by 2 bases, with 12 bases between. This CDR3 has 15 amino acids. The CDR3 sequence: CASSLDLGGTYEQYF. DNA for the CDR3: TGTGCCAGCAGTTTAGATCTCGGAGGGACCTACGAGCAGTACTTC.

This clonotype was seen a handful of times. The chain uses TRBV12-3 or TRBV12-4 and TRBJ2-5, with D possibly being TRBD1 (6 bases). The germline V and J ends were trimmed by 4 bases and 4 bases, with 13 bases remaining between them. The CDR3 length is 14 residues. In nucleotides, the CDR3 is TGTGCCAGCAGTTCAACAGGGAAGCGAGAGACCCAGTACTTC. Its protein is CASSSTGKRETQYF.

This clonotype has at least ten counts. The chain uses TRBV12-3 or TRBV12-4 and TRBJ1-1; D remains unclear. V was trimmed by 0 bases and J by 0 bases, leaving 5 bases between them. CDR3 length: 14 residues. In DNA, the CDR3 is TGTGCCAGCAGTTTAGCCACAGTGAACACTGAAGCTTTCTTT. It encodes CASSLATVNTEAFF.

This clonotype was seen at least ten times. This chain links TRBV12-3 or TRBV12-4 with TRBJ1-5; weak D call: TRBD1 (5 bases). This CDR3 has 13 residues. The V end was cut by 4 bases, the J end by 6 bases, with 10 bases between. The CDR3 protein is CASSWGEGQPQHF. In DNA, the CDR3 is TGTGCCAGCAGTTGGGGGGAGGGTCAGCCCCAGCATTTT.

Ten or more counts support this clonotype. This sequence joins TRBV20-1 and TRBJ1-2; weak D call: TRBD1 (5 bases). This CDR3 spans 15 amino acids. V lost 5 bases and J 2 bases, leaving 18 bases between the germline ends. Germline V gene data show CDR1 as DFQATT and CDR2 as SNEGSKA (reference sequence). In nucleotides, the CDR3 is TGCAGTGCTCCCCTAACTTCGACAGAGAACTATGGCTACACCTTC. This translates into CSAPLTSTENYGYTF.

This clonotype was observed many times. The rearrangement joins TRBV7-8 to TRBJ2-5, with 12 positions matching TRBD2. The CDR3 loop spans 15 amino acids. Trimming removed 8 bases from V and 3 bases from J; junction bases left unmatched: 7. The germline V gene encodes CDR1 SGHVS and CDR2 FQNEAQ. CDR3 loop: CASDRTSGTEETQYF. For the CDR3, the DNA is TGTGCCAGCGATAGGACTAGCGGGACGGAAGAGACCCAGTACTTC.